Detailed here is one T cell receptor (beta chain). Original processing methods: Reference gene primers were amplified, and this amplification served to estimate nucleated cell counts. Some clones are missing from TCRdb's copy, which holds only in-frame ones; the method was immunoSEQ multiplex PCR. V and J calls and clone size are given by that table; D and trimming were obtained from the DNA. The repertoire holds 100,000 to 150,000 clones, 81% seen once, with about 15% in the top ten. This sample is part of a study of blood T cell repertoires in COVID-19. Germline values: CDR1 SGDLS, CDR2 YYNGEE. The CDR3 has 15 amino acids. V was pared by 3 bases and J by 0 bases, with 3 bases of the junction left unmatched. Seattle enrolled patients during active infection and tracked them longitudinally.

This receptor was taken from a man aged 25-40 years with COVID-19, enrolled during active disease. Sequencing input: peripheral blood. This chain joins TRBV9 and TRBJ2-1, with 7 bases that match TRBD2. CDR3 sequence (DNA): TGTGCCAGCAGCGCAGGGACTACCTCCTACAATGAGCAGTTCTTC. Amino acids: CASSAGTTSYNEQFF.